These 22 T cell receptor beta chains originate from one sample sequenced in a study of blood T cell repertoires in COVID-19. Some clones are missing from TCRdb's copy, which holds only in-frame ones; the method was immunoSEQ multiplex PCR. The sample carries 650,000 to 800,000 clones, 70% to 90% recorded once. The sequenced sample was peripheral blood. All receptors come from a woman aged 18-29 years with acute or convalescent COVID-19.

CDR3 DNA sequence: TGTGCCAGCAGCTTGGGGACAGGCCCCTATAGCAATCAGCCCCAGCATTTT. Translated, it gives CASSLGTGPYSNQPQHF. The gene calls are TRBV5-6 and TRBJ1-5; 7 bases line up with TRBD1. This CDR3 contains 17 residues. Germline V lookup: CDR1 SGHDT, CDR2 YYEEEE. The V segment lost 0 bases and the J segment 0 bases; nucleotides outside the gene matches: 6. Variable domain in full (rest from reference TRBV5-6 and TRBJ1-5): DAGVTQSPTHLIKTRGQQVTLRCSPKSGHDTVSWYQQALGQGPQFIFQYYEEEERQRGNFPDRFSGHQFPNYSSELNVNALLLGDSALYLCASSLGTGPYSNQPQHFGDGTRLSIL.

The V gene is TRBV5-1, the J gene TRBJ1-3, with D perhaps TRBD1 (6 bases). This CDR3 region has 15 residues. Germline CDR1 SGHRS, CDR2 YFSETQ. Deletions cut 3 bases from V and 0 bases from J, with 10 bases between. The CDR3 DNA reads as TGCGCCAGCAGCTGGGAGGGGGGCTCTGGAAACACCATATATTTT. Translating gives CASSWEGGSGNTIYF. Supplemented by reference TRBV5-1 and TRBJ1-3, the full variable domain reads KAGVTQTPRYLIKTRGQQVTLSCSPISGHRSVSWYQQTPGQGLQFLFEYFSETQRNKGNFPGRFSGRQFSNSRSEMNVSTLELGDSALYLCASSWEGGSGNTIYFGEGSWLTVV.

The chain has TRBV5-1 and TRBJ2-7; 7 bases agree with TRBD1. The CDR3 has 17 residues. With V trimmed by 0 bases and J by 0 bases, 9 bases remained unmatched. Germline values: CDR1 SGHRS, CDR2 YFSETQ. The CDR3 loop reads CASSLGGQPRHSYEQYF. CDR3 in DNA: TGCGCCAGCAGCTTGGGGGGACAGCCAAGACACTCCTACGAGCAGTACTTC. Full variable domain (missing parts from reference TRBV5-1 and TRBJ2-7): KAGVTQTPRYLIKTRGQQVTLSCSPISGHRSVSWYQQTPGQGLQFLFEYFSETQRNKGNFPGRFSGRQFSNSRSEMNVSTLELGDSALYLCASSLGGQPRHSYEQYFGPGTRLTVT.

This chain uses TRBV9 with TRBJ2-2; tentatively, D is TRBD1 (6 bases). CDR1 SGDLS and CDR2 YYNGEE come from the germline V gene. V was pared by 3 bases and J by 0 bases, with 21 bases between. The CDR3 runs to 19 residues. CDR3 in DNA: TGTGCCAGCAGCGCACCAACACAGGGTCCCTCTGCGAACACCGGGGAGCTGTTTTTT. This gives the protein CASSAPTQGPSANTGELFF.

V gene TRBV7-6 combines with J gene TRBJ2-7; possible D gene TRBD1, 6 bases. Trimming cost V 2 bases and J 3 bases, with 20 bases left between them. CDR1 SGHVS and CDR2 FNYEAQ come from the germline V gene. The CDR3 is 17 residues long. The CDR3 protein is CASSLSGKGGFYYEQYF. The CDR3 coding sequence is TGTGCCAGCAGCTTATCTGGTAAAGGGGGTTTCTACTACGAGCAGTACTTC.

V gene TRBV25-1 combines with J gene TRBJ1-2, with D possibly TRBD1 on 5 matching bases. The CDR3 consists of 15 residues. Looked up from germline, CDR1 is MGHDK and CDR2 is SYGVNS. The germline V and J ends were trimmed by 0 bases and 8 bases, with 16 bases remaining between them. This CDR3 is CASSEYDRQGIGYTF. The CDR3, as DNA: TGTGCCAGCAGTGAATACGATAGGCAGGGAATAGGCTACACCTTC.

V and J are TRBV3-1 (or the pseudogene TRBV3-2) and TRBJ2-1, with TRBD2 matching 8 bases. Losses at the gene ends were 4 bases for V and 2 bases for J; bases not matched to a gene: 7. The CDR3 is 16 residues long. CDR1 is LGHDT, CDR2 YNNKEL, per germline (reference sequence). CDR3 nucleotide sequence: TGTGCCAGCAGCCCCCCCCCAGCGGGGGCCTACAATGAGCAGTTCTTC. It is translated as CASSPPPAGAYNEQFF.

The chain is built from TRBV20-1 and TRBJ1-6; D possibly corresponds to TRBD1 (5 bases). Germline values: CDR1 DFQATT, CDR2 SNEGSKA (reference sequence). V was pared by 4 bases and J by 14 bases, with 12 bases between. The CDR3 contains 11 residues. In nucleotides, the CDR3 is TGCAGTGCTACAAGACGGGGGTCCCTCCACTTT. It translates to CSATRRGSLHF.

The chain couples TRBV7-2 to TRBJ1-2; D gene ambiguous. Per the germline V gene, CDR1 is SGHTA and CDR2 is FQGNSA. Trimming cost V 4 bases and J 4 bases, with 19 bases left between them. The CDR3 is 16 residues long. Here the CDR3 DNA reads TGTGCCAGCAGCTCCCCAAACCGACTGGTACGCTATGGCTACACCTTC. The encoded protein is CASSSPNRLVRYGYTF. Variable domain in full (rest from reference TRBV7-2 and TRBJ1-2): GAGVSQSPSNKVTEKGKDVELRCDPISGHTALYWYRQSLGQGLEFLIYFQGNSAPDKSGLPSDRFSAERTGGSVSTLTIQRTQQEDSAVYLCASSSPNRLVRYGYTFGSGTRLTVV.

The chain couples TRBV11-2 to TRBJ2-7; TRBD2 aligns across 9 bases. The ends lost 2 bases at V and 3 bases at J; junction bases unmatched: 5. The CDR3 is 15 amino acids. Germline V lookup: CDR1 SGHAT, CDR2 FQNNGV. The CDR3 reads CASSLTWTSVYEQYF. CDR3 nucleotides: TGTGCCAGCAGCTTAACCTGGACTAGCGTCTACGAGCAGTACTTC.

The chain uses TRBV7-9 and TRBJ1-1; maybe TRBD1 (6 bases). V was shortened by 1 base and J by 5 bases, with 11 bases between the two germline ends. The germline V gene has CDR1 SEHNR and CDR2 FQNEAQ (reference sequence). The CDR3 runs 14 residues. The CDR3 nucleotides read TGTGCCAGCAGCTTAGGGGGGCCGTGGACTGAAGCTTTCTTT. It yields the protein CASSLGGPWTEAFF.

The chain employs TRBV9 and TRBJ2-1; 7 bases map to TRBD1. With 0 bases clipped from V and 2 bases from J, the junction kept 2 bases outside the gene matches. Looked up from germline, CDR1 is SGDLS and CDR2 is YYNGEE. The CDR3 is 15 amino acids. In DNA form, the CDR3 reads TGTGCCAGCAGCGTAGAAGGGACAGCCTACAATGAGCAGTTCTTC. It codes for CASSVEGTAYNEQFF. The variable domain in full, completed from reference TRBV9 and TRBJ2-1, reads DSGVTQTPKHLITATGQRVTLRCSPRSGDLSVYWYQQSLDQGLQFLIQYYNGEERAKGNILERFSAQQFPDLHSELNLSSLELGDSALYFCASSVEGTAYNEQFFGPGTRLTVL.

The rearrangement uses TRBV9 and TRBJ1-6, with 8 bases that match TRBD1. The CDR3 is 15 amino acids. Per germline, CDR1 SGDLS and CDR2 YYNGEE. V lost 4 bases, J lost 7 bases, and 7 bases stayed unmatched. The CDR3 is CASSYSGQGNSPLHF. Here the CDR3 DNA reads TGTGCCAGCAGCTACTCCGGACAGGGAAATTCACCCCTCCACTTT.

V gene TRBV5-6 combines with J gene TRBJ1-2, with D possibly TRBD1 on 5 matching bases. V gave up 4 bases and J gave up 4 bases, with 14 bases separating them. Germline V gene data show CDR1 as SGHDT and CDR2 as YYEEEE. The CDR3 extends over 14 amino acids. The DNA of the CDR3 is TGTGCCAGCAGCGCCGGACATAGGAGCTATGGCTACACCTTC. Protein: CASSAGHRSYGYTF.

The chain employs TRBV28 and TRBJ1-2; D perhaps matches TRBD1 (5 bases). In germline, CDR1 is MDHEN, CDR2 SYDVKM. V lost 2 bases and J lost 5, with 9 bases in between. This CDR3 spans 13 amino acids. The CDR3: CASSLKAGYGYTF. DNA for the CDR3: TGTGCCAGCAGTTTAAAGGCAGGGTATGGCTACACCTTC.

CDR3 loop: CASSSIRLGRTEAFF. The CDR3 DNA sequence: TGTGCCAGCAGCTCAATACGGCTGGGGAGGACTGAAGCTTTCTTT. V gene TRBV5-6 combines with J gene TRBJ1-1; no clear D. The CDR3 has 15 amino acids. Trimming removed 3 bases at V and 5 bases at J, with 17 bases between. Germline CDR1 is SGHDT and CDR2 is YYEEEE.

The CDR3 sequence is CASRARGEQYF. The CDR3 DNA follows: TGTGCCAGCAGGGCGCGGGGGGAGCAGTACTTC. The chain is built from TRBV3-1 (or the pseudogene TRBV3-2) and TRBJ2-7, with 7 bases matching TRBD2. V lost 6 bases and J lost 7; bases outside the gene matches: 3. The CDR3 sequence is 11 residues long. Per the germline V gene, CDR1 is LGHDT and CDR2 is YNNKEL (reference sequence).

V and J are TRBV19 and TRBJ1-1, with no clear D. Germline V gene lookup returns CDR1 LNHDA and CDR2 SQIVND (reference sequence). V lost 8 bases and J lost 1, with 35 bases in between. The CDR3 is 21 residues long. The CDR3 bases are TGTGCCAGTGACCCAAACCGACTTGGGTACATGAGGGCCAAGGGGAACACTGAAGCTTTCTTT. Translating gives CASDPNRLGYMRAKGNTEAFF.

The chain combines TRBV4-3 with TRBJ2-6, with 7 bases that match TRBD1. This CDR3 spans 18 amino acids. V trimming: 4 bases; J trimming: 0 bases; junction bases outside the gene matches: 9. In germline, CDR1 is LGHNA, CDR2 YSLEER. The CDR3 reads CASSLRDSGPSGANVLTF. The CDR3 nucleotides are TGCGCCAGCAGCCTCCGGGACAGTGGACCCTCTGGGGCCAACGTCCTGACTTTC.

The chain links TRBV24-1 to TRBJ2-3; TRBD1 aligns across 10 bases. CDR3 length: 16 residues. Germline loops: CDR1 KGHDR, CDR2 SFDVKD. With V trimmed by 3 bases and J by 5 bases, 7 bases remained unmatched. The CDR3 DNA sequence: TGTGCCACCAGTGATCCCGGGACAGGGGCTAAAGATACGCAGTATTTT. Encoded protein: CATSDPGTGAKDTQYF.

This chain joins TRBV19 and TRBJ1-2; D perhaps matches TRBD1 (6 bases). Germline V lookup: CDR1 LNHDA, CDR2 SQIVND (reference sequence). The CDR3 is 14 residues long. Trimming removed 4 bases at V and 5 bases at J, with 14 bases between. CDR3 sequence: CASSTQGHGYGYTF. The CDR3 coding sequence is TGTGCCAGTAGTACCCAGGGGCATGGGTATGGCTACACCTTC.

This clone showed up just a few times. The V gene is TRBV24-1, the J gene TRBJ1-1; 7 bases line up with TRBD1. Germline V gene sequence: CDR1 KGHDR, CDR2 SFDVKD. The CDR3 totals 13 residues. V was pared by 2 bases and J by 10 bases, with 6 bases of the junction left unmatched. CDR3 nucleotide sequence: TGTGCCACCAGTGATTCATGGGCAGGGGGAGCTTTCTTT. Protein: CATSDSWAGGAFF.